Following are 19 T cell receptor beta chains from one sample sequenced in a study of long-term antiretroviral therapy in people with HIV. This was the immunoSEQ v3.0 assay at survey level. Produced via immunoSEQ multiplex PCR; TCRdb's table is partial and in-frame only. The sample has about 19,000 clones; approximately 84% are singletons. Sample: unsorted PBMCs, taken 0.9 years after starting antiretroviral therapy. The receptors shown here come from a man younger than 30 with HIV.

This clone was seen a few times. For the CDR3, the DNA is TGTGCCACCTCAAAGACAGGGGTTAACACCGGGGAGCTGTTTTTT. Translation gives CATSKTGVNTGELFF. V is TRBV9 and J is TRBJ2-2, with 8 bases matching TRBD1. Germline lookup yields CDR1 SGDLS and CDR2 YYNGEE. The CDR3 contains 15 residues. Trimming cost V 9 bases and J 2 bases; bases outside gene matches: 9. The whole variable domain, remainder taken from reference TRBV9 and TRBJ2-2, is DSGVTQTPKHLITATGQRVTLRCSPRSGDLSVYWYQQSLDQGLQFLIQYYNGEERAKGNILERFSAQQFPDLHSELNLSSLELGDSALYFCATSKTGVNTGELFFGEGSRLTVL.

This clone was observed a few times. The chain combines TRBV4-2 with TRBJ1-2, with a possible D match to TRBD1 (6 bases). Germline values: CDR1 LGHNA, CDR2 YNFKEQ. The CDR3 is 15 residues long. V lost 3 bases, J lost 2 bases, and 13 bases lay in between. The CDR3 here is CASSHAGQLNYGYTF. The CDR3 DNA reads TGTGCCAGCAGCCATGCCGGACAGCTAAACTATGGCTACACCTTC.

The genes are TRBV28 and TRBJ1-4, with 11 bases aligning to TRBD1. J gave up 1 base and V 6 bases, and 13 bases lay outside the gene matches. The CDR3 sequence is 19 residues long. The germline V gene has CDR1 MDHEN and CDR2 SYDVKM. The CDR3 loop is CASSSPGQGGLGTNEKLFF. CDR3 bases: TGTGCCAGCAGCAGCCCGGGACAGGGGGGCTTAGGAACTAATGAAAAACTGTTTTTT.

V is TRBV4-1 and J is TRBJ1-3; D ambiguous. This CDR3 has 14 residues. The V end was cut by 3 bases, the J end by 4 bases, with 10 bases between. Per germline, CDR1 MGHRA and CDR2 YSYEKL. The CDR3 region has the DNA TGCGCCAGCAGCCATGACATGACAGGAAACACCATATATTTT. Translated, it gives CASSHDMTGNTIYF.

This clone was observed a single time. The chain has TRBV13 and TRBJ2-6; D is ambiguous. The CDR3 is 16 residues long. The germline CDR1 and CDR2 sequences are PRHDT and FYEKMQ (reference sequence). V was trimmed by 4 bases and J by 0 bases, leaving 10 bases between them. Here the CDR3 reads CASSSERGSGANVLTF. The CDR3 DNA is TGTGCCAGCAGCTCCGAACGTGGCTCTGGGGCCAACGTCCTGACTTTC.

The chain recombines TRBV28 with TRBJ1-6, with 8 bases lining up with TRBD1. The CDR3 totals 18 residues. After removal of 3 bases from V and 0 bases from J, the junction contained 7 bases not matched to a gene. Germline V lookup: CDR1 MDHEN, CDR2 SYDVKM. CDR3 nucleotides: TGTGCCAGCAGTTTCCCCAGGACAGGGAGCTCCTATAATTCACCCCTCCACTTT. It codes for CASSFPRTGSSYNSPLHF.

This chain joins TRBV6-1 and TRBJ2-7; D possibly corresponds to TRBD2 (5 bases). This CDR3 contains 20 residues. In germline, CDR1 is MNHNS, CDR2 SASEGT. The V end lost 2 bases, the J end lost 7 bases, and 33 bases lay between the germline ends. The CDR3 sequence is CASSEFKCPRRWLCQREQYF. The CDR3 bases are TGTGCCAGCAGTGAATTTAAATGTCCCCGGAGGTGGCTATGCCAGCGGGAGCAGTACTTC.

V usage is TRBV6-1 and J usage is TRBJ2-7, with TRBD1 matching over 10 bases. The germline V gene has CDR1 MNHNS and CDR2 SASEGT. The V gene end was trimmed by 3 bases and the J gene end by 2 bases; junction bases not matched to a gene: 4. This CDR3 has 15 amino acids. In DNA, the CDR3 is TGTGCCAGCAGTGAGTCCGGGACAGGGGCCTACGAGCAGTACTTC. Amino acids: CASSESGTGAYEQYF.

The J gene is TRBJ2-3, the V gene TRBV5-1, with 8 positions matching TRBD2. Germline-derived CDR1 and CDR2 are SGHRS and YFSETQ. This CDR3 spans 15 amino acids. The V segment lost 4 bases and the J segment 6 bases; nucleotides outside the gene matches: 10. The chain's CDR3 is CASSLRTSSSDTQYF. The CDR3 coding sequence is TGCGCCAGCAGCCTACGGACTAGCAGTTCGGATACGCAGTATTTT.

This chain links TRBV7-8 with TRBJ1-4; D call uncertain. This CDR3 contains 14 residues. Trimming shortened V by 5 bases and J by 6 bases, and 13 bases separated the two germline ends. Germline CDR1 SGHVS, CDR2 FQNEAQ. The CDR3 bases are TGTGCCAGCAGCCCGGATTACCGGGATGAAAAACTGTTTTTT. Its protein is CASSPDYRDEKLFF.

J is TRBJ1-6 and V is TRBV30, with 8 bases matching TRBD1. Germline V gives CDR1 GTSNPN, CDR2 SVGIG (reference sequence). The CDR3 contains 13 residues. J was trimmed by 6 bases and V by 4 bases; bases with no gene match: 2. CDR3 nucleotides: TGTGCCTGGATAGGACAGGGTAATTCACCCCTCCACTTT. Its translation: CAWIGQGNSPLHF.

The J gene is TRBJ2-5, the V gene TRBV4-1, with 8 bases aligning to TRBD1. Trimming removed 1 base from V and 2 bases from J; junction bases left unmatched: 6. This CDR3 spans 16 amino acids. CDR1 and CDR2 from the germline V gene are MGHRA and YSYEKL. CDR3 loop: CASSQVSGGVQETQYF. As DNA, the CDR3 is TGCGCCAGCAGCCAAGTTTCAGGGGGCGTACAAGAGACCCAGTACTTC.

The genes are TRBV7-8 and TRBJ2-2; TRBD2 matches 10 bases. V dropped 5 bases and J dropped 3; count of bases not matched to a gene: 3. Germline V gives CDR1 SGHVS, CDR2 FQNEAQ. The length of the CDR3 is 15 residues. As DNA, the CDR3 is TGTGCCAGCAGCCAAAGCGGGGGGGACACCGGGGAGCTGTTTTTT. Translated: CASSQSGGDTGELFF.

The chain combines TRBV5-1 with TRBJ1-2; D is unclear. Looked up from germline, CDR1 is SGHRS and CDR2 is YFSETQ. This CDR3 has 14 amino acids. The V end lost 0 bases, the J end lost 7 bases, and 13 bases lay between the germline ends. The CDR3 is CASSLEEGGPGYTF. The CDR3 nucleotides read TGCGCCAGCAGCTTGGAAGAGGGCGGGCCTGGCTACACCTTC. Drawing the rest from reference TRBV5-1 and TRBJ1-2, the complete variable domain is KAGVTQTPRYLIKTRGQQVTLSCSPISGHRSVSWYQQTPGQGLQFLFEYFSETQRNKGNFPGRFSGRQFSNSRSEMNVSTLELGDSALYLCASSLEEGGPGYTFGSGTRLTVV.

The genes are TRBV6-6 and TRBJ1-5; unclear D gene. CDR1 MNHNY and CDR2 SVGAGI come from the germline V gene (reference sequence). V was cut by 5 bases and J by 9 bases, with 17 bases left in between. CDR3 length: 14 amino acids. The CDR3: CASSPKRELGPQHF. CDR3 sequence (DNA): TGTGCCAGCAGTCCAAAAAGGGAATTGGGGCCCCAGCATTTT.

The rearrangement links TRBV6-6 to TRBJ2-5, with 7 bases fitting TRBD1. Germline-derived CDR1 and CDR2 are MNHNY and SVGAGI (reference sequence). Unmatched junction bases numbered 13, after V lost 2 bases and J lost 7 bases. CDR3 length: 16 residues. The CDR3 protein is CASSYIDRADLGTQYF. The CDR3 DNA follows: TGTGCCAGCAGTTACATCGACAGGGCCGACCTGGGGACCCAGTACTTC.

The chain couples TRBV6-6 to TRBJ2-1; D gene ambiguous. Germline CDR1 reads MNHNY; CDR2 reads SVGAGI (reference sequence). Trimming removed 10 bases at V and 0 bases at J, with 10 bases between. CDR3 length: 13 residues. For the CDR3, the DNA is TGTGCCACCGATAAGGACTCCTACAATGAGCAGTTCTTC. It encodes CATDKDSYNEQFF.

This sequence joins TRBV15 and TRBJ1-4; the D gene is possibly TRBD1 (5 bases). The CDR3 totals 17 residues. Per the germline V gene, CDR1 is LNHNV and CDR2 is YYDKDF (reference sequence). Trimming shortened V by 3 bases and J by 5 bases, and 19 bases separated the two germline ends. CDR3 protein: CATSSGGRGTMNEKLFF. Written as DNA, the CDR3 is TGTGCCACCAGCAGCGGTGGACGGGGGACTATGAATGAAAAACTGTTTTTT.

In its sample, this clone was seen once. The chain has TRBV7-9 and TRBJ2-5; the match to TRBD1 covers 7 bases. The end of the DNA is better explained by TRBJ2-7, so the J call may be wrong. CDR1 is SEHNR, CDR2 FQNEAQ, per germline (reference sequence). The CDR3 totals 14 residues. CDR3 sequence reads: CASSLEYRGHEQYF. CDR3 coding DNA: TGTGCCAGCAGCTTAGAGTACAGGGGCCACGAGCAGTACTTC.